This TCR beta chain is from a study of cytomegalovirus exposure and HLA in healthy donors. A word on this clone: As yet, its antigen is unknown. Relative to the germline gene, one junction end is altered; a read error may explain this.

This CDR3 region has 20 residues. The germline gives CDR1 SSHAT, CDR2 FNYEAQ (reference sequence). General observations from the study: Highest at DRB1 and lowest at HLA-C, TCR association rates differed among HLA loci in a later analysis. Prior analysis indicated that the majority of TCR beta V segments exhibited productivity approximately 90% or approximately 30% of the time.

PCR primers comprised 60 Vbeta and 13 Jbeta primers. Produced via immunoSEQ multiplex PCR; TCRdb's table is partial and in-frame only. Of approximately 150,000 clones in the sample, about 73% were seen once. The clonotype was recovered from a woman in her 50s in good health and CMV-seropositive. The chain employs TRBV7-7 and TRBJ2-1; TRBD2 aligns across 12 bases. The sequencing input was PBMCs. The CDR3 DNA sequence: TGTGCTAGCAGCCTCCTCCCGGGGACTAGCGGGTCAAGCTCCTACAATGAGCAGTTCTTC. It yields the protein CASSLLPGTSGSSSYNEQFF.